The clone carrying this T cell receptor (beta chain) turned up a few times. The antigen remains undetermined. CDR3 length equals 15 residues. Germline V gives CDR1 GTSNPN, CDR2 SVGIG (reference sequence). The V end was cut by 8 bases, the J end by 0 bases, with 17 bases between. The data belong to a study of shared clonotypes between healthy human individuals. Study-level background: Three CD4 naive, three CD4 memory, two CD8 naive and one CD8 memory plate were used per donor. Study-wide results and limits: Represented diversity (both genetic and exposure-history) was limited by the small number of donors. Among non-shared clonotypes, generation probabilities were lower than among those shared by all four donors.

Clones were read by immunoSEQ multiplex PCR, and TCRdb kept only the in-frame ones, dropping some. The sample lists about 710,000 clones, around 78% occurring once. The sequencing sample was made of memory CD4+ T cells sorted from blood. Subset specified: CD45RA-negative fraction. The TCR was taken from a woman in her 30s in good health. This chain joins TRBV30 and TRBJ1-3, with D possibly matching TRBD1 (5 bases). The CDR3 coding sequence is TGTGCCCTGGAGGGGTCAGGGCACTCTGGAAACACCATATATTTT. Its protein product is CALEGSGHSGNTIYF.